The 6 T cell receptor beta chains in this list originate from one sample, sequenced in a study of cytomegalovirus exposure and HLA in healthy donors. Only in-frame clones appear in the TCRdb table, and some are missing; sequencing was by immunoSEQ multiplex PCR. The sample consists of 150,000 to 200,000 clones, approximately 80% of them appearing once. What was sequenced was PBMCs. The source of these receptors is a man aged 25 to 40 in good health and CMV-seropositive.

This clone was seen only once. The genes are TRBV5-4 and TRBJ2-5; D gene unclear. Germline loops: CDR1 SGHNT, CDR2 YYREEE (reference sequence). V shed 3 bases and J shed 2 bases, with 5 bases lying between them. The CDR3 is made up of 12 amino acids. DNA of the CDR3: TGTGCCAGCAGCTACTTACAAGAGACCCAGTACTTC. It encodes CASSYLQETQYF.

This clone was seen a single time. The chain has TRBV15 and TRBJ2-1; TRBD2 matches at 8 bases. This CDR3 comprises 16 residues. Germline V gene lookup returns CDR1 LNHNV and CDR2 YYDKDF (reference sequence). The J segment lost 4 bases and the V segment lost 0 bases, leaving 5 bases of the junction unmatched. The CDR3 protein is CATSRDREGGYNEQFF. The CDR3 coding sequence is TGTGCCACCAGCAGAGATCGGGAGGGGGGGTACAATGAGCAGTTCTTC.

This clone was found once. The chain uses TRBV19 and TRBJ2-5, with a possible D match to TRBD1 (5 bases). The CDR3 spans 15 residues. V was pared by 4 bases and J by 4 bases, with 16 bases between. Germline assignment: CDR1 LNHDA and CDR2 SQIVND (reference sequence). The CDR3: CASSRSPLGAETQYF. CDR3 in DNA: TGTGCCAGTAGTAGATCCCCTCTAGGGGCAGAGACCCAGTACTTC.

The table lists this clone with a few counts. V usage is TRBV6-6 and J usage is TRBJ2-7; 10 bases fit TRBD2. V was clipped by 5 bases and J by 2 bases; unmatched bases: 9. Germline values: CDR1 MNHNY, CDR2 SVGAGI (reference sequence). The CDR3 runs 16 residues. The CDR3 DNA follows: TGTGCCAGCAGTCTTCCGACTAGCGGGCACACCTACGAGCAGTACTTC. Protein: CASSLPTSGHTYEQYF.

This clone was seen a single time. The chain links TRBV19 to TRBJ2-3; 9 nucleotides agree with TRBD1. The CDR3 contains 15 residues. CDR1 LNHDA and CDR2 SQIVND come from the germline V gene (reference sequence). Trimming removed 6 bases from V and 6 bases from J; junction bases left unmatched: 10. Written as DNA, the CDR3 is TGTGCCAGTAGCCACCGGGACAGGGCTCGCGATACGCAGTATTTT. It specifies CASSHRDRARDTQYF.

This sequence joins TRBV5-1 and TRBJ2-1; 8 nucleotides match TRBD1. Trimming took 4 bases from V and 4 from J; bases not matched to a gene: 7. Germline V gene sequence: CDR1 SGHRS, CDR2 YFSETQ. CDR3 length: 15 amino acids. CDR3 nucleotides: TGCGCCAGCAGCCACGGACAGGGAGATTACAATGAGCAGTTCTTC. This sequence encodes CASSHGQGDYNEQFF.